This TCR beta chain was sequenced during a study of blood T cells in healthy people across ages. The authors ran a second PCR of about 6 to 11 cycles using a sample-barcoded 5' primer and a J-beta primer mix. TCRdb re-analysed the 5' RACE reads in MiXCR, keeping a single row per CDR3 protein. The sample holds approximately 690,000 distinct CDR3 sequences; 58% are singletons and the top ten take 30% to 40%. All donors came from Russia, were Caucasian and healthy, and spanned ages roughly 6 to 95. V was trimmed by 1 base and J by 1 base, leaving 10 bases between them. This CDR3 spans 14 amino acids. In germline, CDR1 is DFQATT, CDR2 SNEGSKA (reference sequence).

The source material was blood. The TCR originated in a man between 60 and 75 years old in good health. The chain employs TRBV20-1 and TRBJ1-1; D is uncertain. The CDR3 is CSARGTIRNTEAFF. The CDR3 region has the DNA TGCAGTGCTAGAGGGACTATTAGGAACACTGAAGCTTTCTTT.